These 3 T cell receptor beta chains were all obtained from the same sample, sequenced in a study of blood T cell repertoires in COVID-19. Measured with immunoSEQ multiplex PCR; TCRdb has only the in-frame clones, and not every one. In the table there are over 350,000 clones, 80% to 90% of which are singletons. The sample comprised peripheral blood. These receptor sequences come from a woman in her twenties or thirties with acute or convalescent COVID-19.

The rearrangement joins TRBV28 to TRBJ1-1, with no clear D. V lost 3 bases and J 0 bases, leaving 11 bases between the germline ends. Per the germline V gene, CDR1 is MDHEN and CDR2 is SYDVKM. The CDR3 length is 15 residues. CDR3 in amino acids: CASSFMNRVNTEAFF. The CDR3 nucleotides are TGTGCCAGCAGTTTTATGAACAGAGTGAACACTGAAGCTTTCTTT.

This chain joins TRBV2 and TRBJ2-1; D gene ambiguous. V lost 7 bases, J lost 0 bases, and 7 bases lay in between. The CDR3 is made up of 13 amino acids. Germline CDR1 and CDR2: SNHLY and FYNNEI. CDR3 nucleotides: TGTGCCAGCACTGCTAGCTCCTACAATGAGCAGTTCTTC. Encoded protein: CASTASSYNEQFF.

The genes are TRBV27 and TRBJ1-2; 7 bases match TRBD1. CDR1 MNHEY and CDR2 SMNVEV come from the germline V gene (reference sequence). The CDR3 is 15 residues long. V dropped 5 bases and J dropped 5; count of bases not matched to a gene: 11. DNA for the CDR3: TGTGCCAGCAGTCCACGACAGGGCAATTTGTATGGCTACACCTTC. This encodes CASSPRQGNLYGYTF.